Listed below are T cell receptor beta chains from one sample, sequenced in a study of T-cell reconstitution after alpha-beta-depleted transplantation in children. In TCRdb, the PCR reads were re-called with MiXCR into one record per CDR3 protein. This table holds fewer than 450,000 distinct CDR3 sequences, around 16% found once. The material was PBMCs, mostly from graft donor cells, obtained 360 days after TCRalphabeta/CD19-depleted stem cell transplant. The receptor set was obtained from a male patient aged 2 to 10 who had a stem cell transplant for acute lymphoblastic leukemia, so the T cells may come from the graft donor. The CDR3 runs from the conserved cysteine through the conserved F or W. A D gene is named only where the DNA matches it firmly. Only some rows state a clone size, as once, few, many or a class for expanded clones.

TRBV29-1	.	TRBD1	TRBJ2-3	TGCAGCGTTGAAGATCCTCGGACAGGGTCTAGCACAGATACGCAGTATTTT	CSVEDPRTGSSTDTQYF
TRBV28	few	.	TRBJ2-1	TGTGCCACCATTTCAGCCGGGACGTACAATGAGCAGTTCTTC	CATISAGTYNEQFF
TRBV28	many	.	TRBJ1-3	TGTGCCAGCAGCCCCATGGGTCTTGGAAACACCATATATTTT	CASSPMGLGNTIYF
TRBV4-2	.	.	TRBJ2-7	TGTGCCAGCAGCCAAAGAAGGGTCGGGCAGTACTTC	CASSQRRVGQYF
TRBV28	.	TRBD2	TRBJ2-7	TGTGCCAGCAGTCAAATTGGACTAGCGGGAGGACTAGACTACGAGCAGTACTTC	CASSQIGLAGGLDYEQYF
TRBV3-1	many	.	TRBJ2-7	TGTGCCAGCTCCCAGGGGCTTGAAGTGAGCGAGCAGTACTTC	CASSQGLEVSEQYF
TRBV5-1	few	.	TRBJ1-4	TGCGCCAGCAGCTTCCGGTTACGAGGAGAAAAACTGTTTTTT	CASSFRLRGEKLFF
TRBV2	many	TRBD2	TRBJ2-3	TGTGCCCACGGAGGGAGCGGGAGAGTAGATACGCAGTATTTT	CAHGGSGRVDTQYF
TRBV29-1	.	TRBD2	TRBJ2-1	TGCAGCGTGAATCGAGCGGGAGCCTCCCCCACCGGGGCGCAGTTCTTC	CSVNRAGASPTGAQFF
TRBV20-1	.	.	TRBJ2-1	TGCAGTGCTAGCGGACTCAATAGGAAGGAGCAGTTCTTC	CSASGLNRKEQFF
TRBV4-1	many	.	TRBJ2-1	TGCGCCAGCAGCCAAGACCCCCACCACAATGAGCAGTTCTTC	CASSQDPHHNEQFF
TRBV28	few	TRBD1	TRBJ1-5	TGTGCCAGCAGTTTAGGGCACAGGGGAGGGGTTCAGCCCCAGCATTTT	CASSLGHRGGVQPQHF
TRBV3-1	.	TRBD1	TRBJ2-7	TGTGCCAGCAGCCAAGCCGACAGGGGCCCCTCCTACGAGCAGTACTTC	CASSQADRGPSYEQYF
TRBV9	.	.	TRBJ2-1	TGTGCCAGCAGCGTTGGGGCGGCCGCCTACAATGAGCAGTTCTTC	CASSVGAAAYNEQFF
TRBV7-8	many	.	TRBJ2-7	TGTGCCAGCAGCTTAACCGACCATAGCTCCTACGAGCAGTACTTC	CASSLTDHSSYEQYF
TRBV7-2	.	TRBD1	TRBJ2-2	TGTGCCAGCAGCTTTGGGGCCGGGACAGTAAGCACCGGGGAGCTGTTTTTT	CASSFGAGTVSTGELFF
TRBV7-2	.	TRBD2	TRBJ2-5	TGTGCCAGCAGCCGCGGACTAGTTCAAGAGACCCAGTACTTC	CASSRGLVQETQYF
TRBV4-2	many	TRBD2	TRBJ2-1	TGTGCCAGCAGCATCCGGACTAGCGGGAGGGATGAGCAGTTCTTC	CASSIRTSGRDEQFF
TRBV4-3	few	.	TRBJ2-5	TGCGCCAGCAGCCGACGGGACGTGACTGAAGAGACCCAGTACTTC	CASSRRDVTEETQYF
TRBV5-6	.	TRBD2	TRBJ2-2	TGTGCCAGCAGCGTAGCGGGGATCACCGGGGAGCTGTTTTTT	CASSVAGITGELFF
TRBV15	many	TRBD2	TRBJ2-7	TGTGCCACCAGCATAAGGACTAGCGGAGCCTACGAGCAGTACTTC	CATSIRTSGAYEQYF
TRBV6-2/TRBV6-3	.	.	TRBJ1-5	TGTGCCAGCAGTTACTTTGGCAGCCATCAGCCCCAGCATTTT	CASSYFGSHQPQHF
TRBV20-1	.	.	TRBJ2-5	TGCAGTGCTAATCTAGCGAGGACGGGTCCCCAGTACTTC	CSANLARTGPQYF
TRBV12-3/TRBV12-4	many	.	TRBJ2-1	TGTGCCAGCAGTTTCGCGCGACCCACCAATGAGCAGTTCTTC	CASSFARPTNEQFF
TRBV5-1	few	.	TRBJ2-5	TGCGCCAGCAGCTTGGAAAGGGCACCACAGGAGACCCAGTACTTC	CASSLERAPQETQYF
TRBV14	many	TRBD2	TRBJ2-1	TGTGCCAGCAGCCCCACCCCACTAGCGGGAGAGAATGAGCAGTTCTTC	CASSPTPLAGENEQFF
TRBV3-1	few	TRBD1	TRBJ2-5	TGTGCCAGCACCCTAGAGGGTGGGACAGACCAAGAGACCCAGTACTTC	CASTLEGGTDQETQYF
TRBV29-1	many	TRBD1	TRBJ2-7	TGCAGCGTTGTTGGGACAGGATACAATGGGGCCTACGAGCAGTACTTC	CSVVGTGYNGAYEQYF
TRBV12-3/TRBV12-4	few	.	TRBJ2-5	TGTGCCAGCAGTTTTAGTGGGGCTCAAGAGACCCAGTACTTC	CASSFSGAQETQYF
TRBV15	.	TRBD2	TRBJ2-3	TGTGCCACCAGCACTAGCGGGGATCTCACAGATACGCAGTATTTT	CATSTSGDLTDTQYF
TRBV5-1	.	.	TRBJ1-2	TGCGCCAGCAGCCTCCTAAATGGCATAAATGGCTACACCTTC	CASSLLNGINGYTF
TRBV20-1	few	.	TRBJ2-1	TGCAGTGCTAGAGAAGGGACCATCAGCTCCTACAATGAGCAGTTCTTC	CSAREGTISSYNEQFF
TRBV20-1	few	.	TRBJ1-4	TGCAGTGCTAGACATGAAAAACTGTTTTTT	CSARHEKLFF
TRBV6-5	.	.	TRBJ1-5	TGTGCCAGCGGGGCTATAGGATATAGCAATCAGCCCCAGCATTTT	CASGAIGYSNQPQHF